This entry is about one T cell receptor (beta chain). As yet, its antigen is unknown. This CDR3 comprises 17 residues. The trim removed 7 bases at V and 4 bases at J, leaving 17 bases unmatched. Germline CDR1 reads SQVTM; CDR2 reads ANQGSEA. These data come from a study of siplizumab effects on memory and regulatory T cells. Whole-study findings and limits: Naive T cells looked more diverse than memory cells, and they looked like major contributors to the alloresponse. Unstimulated subsets captured only a minor fraction of alloreactive clones.

Each sample had some 100,000 TCR templates assayed. The method was immunoSEQ multiplex PCR; TCRdb's version includes in-frame clones alone and lacks a portion of them. The sample shows over 95,000 clones, roughly 95% of them seen only once. This chain links TRBV29-1 with TRBJ1-2; TRBD1 matches 11 bases. The sequenced sample was non-Treg CD4+ T cells sorted from blood. The source of this sequence is a human donor in good health. CDR3: CSAREPGQGEKGYGYTF. In DNA form, the CDR3 reads TGCAGCGCGAGGGAACCGGGACAGGGGGAAAAGGGCTATGGCTACACCTTC.